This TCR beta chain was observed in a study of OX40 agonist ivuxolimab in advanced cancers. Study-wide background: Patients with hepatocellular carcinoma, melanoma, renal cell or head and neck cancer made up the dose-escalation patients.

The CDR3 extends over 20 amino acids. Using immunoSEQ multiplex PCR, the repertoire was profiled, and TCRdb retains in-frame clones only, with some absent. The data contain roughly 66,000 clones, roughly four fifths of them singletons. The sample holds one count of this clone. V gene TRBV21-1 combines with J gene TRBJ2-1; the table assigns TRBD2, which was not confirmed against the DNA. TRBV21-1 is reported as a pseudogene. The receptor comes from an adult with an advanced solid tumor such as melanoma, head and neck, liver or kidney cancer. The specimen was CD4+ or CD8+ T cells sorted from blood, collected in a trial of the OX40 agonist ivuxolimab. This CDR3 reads CASSKETSGRPRSQINEQFF. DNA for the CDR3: TGTGCCAGCAGCAAGGAGACTAGCGGGAGACCTCGGTCCCAGATCAATGAGCAGTTCTTC.